The text below deals with one T cell receptor (beta chain). Which antigen it targets is not known. One base away there is no much larger clone; base qualities are not given. The CDR3 runs 15 residues from the cysteine to the phenylalanine. Only CDR3 DNA is held: 45 bases, read in frame from base 1. At the junction V is shortened by 4 bases and J by 4 bases; bases outside the gene matches: 7. The germline V gene sets CDR1 to SQVTM and CDR2 to ANQGSEA. The data are from a study of T cells in narcolepsy (dated by TCRdb to the late 2010s). Turning to the overall study: Patients with narcolepsy type 1 or type 2 (NT1, NT2) and healthy control donors were enrolled in the study. The study used TCR Vbeta sequencing to track clonotypes in blood and CSF while looking for autoreactive T cells in narcolepsy patients that target self-antigens of hypocretin neurons (hypocretin, TRIB2). What the study reported, not specific to this receptor: According to the report, autoreactive clonotypes were detected serially in the blood of the same patients and of different patients, but not in healthy controls. Plots comparing CSF and blood CD4+ T cell clonotypes from the same patient highlighted HCRT-specific and TRIB2-specific autoreactive clonotypes.

For TCR Vbeta sequencing and comparison with CSF CD8+ T cells, memory CD8+ T cells were sorted ex vivo from patient blood. Library preparation employed the immunoSEQ multiplex PCR assay. Imported from immuneACCESS, the table was reduced by TCRdb to in-frame sequences with V and J called. These copies leave out some clones; in studies compared against another copy, an unresolved V gene accounts for under half, and the cause of the remainder is not known. The sample table contains 3,000 to 4,000 clones; only one count was recorded for about 59% of them. In total, the top ten clones hold roughly 50% of the sample.

This clonotype originated in a human donor with narcolepsy. The chain is encoded by TRBV29-1 joined to TRBJ2-7, and TRBD2 matches 13 of the central bases. Sequencing used CD45RA- memory CD8+ T cells from PBMCs. Taken with the paper, the label for cell subset or site translates to: memory T cells sorted ex vivo from peripheral blood. The nucleotide sequence is TGCAGCGTTGTTACTAGCGGGGGGGTAGGATACGAGCAGTACTTC. Its protein product is CSVVTSGGVGYEQYF.